The TCR beta chain under discussion was sequenced for a study of T cell changes during pregnancy in multiple sclerosis. Libraries were prepared by immunoSEQ multiplex PCR; TCRdb keeps only in-frame clonotypes and omits some of them. The sample includes about 38,000 clones, approximately 91% of them seen just once. Germline values: CDR1 SGHTA, CDR2 FQGTGA. This CDR3 has 15 residues. Germline trimming cut 5 bases from V and 4 bases from J; bases unmatched to any gene: 9. The material sequenced was CD8+ T cells from peripheral blood mononuclear cells, taken after pregnancy. This receptor was taken from a female donor with multiple sclerosis, enrolled in a pregnancy study. The chain combines TRBV7-3 with TRBJ2-3, with 7 nucleotides matching TRBD2. CDR3 in DNA: TGTGCCAGCAGCGCTAACGGGAGGCCCGCAGATACGCAGTATTTT. Translated: CASSANGRPADTQYF.